This record covers a single T cell receptor beta chain. These data belong to a study of cytomegalovirus exposure and HLA in healthy donors. The PCR made use of 60 Vbeta and 13 Jbeta primers. TCRdb keeps only in-frame clones here, not all; method: immunoSEQ multiplex PCR. Found here are about 150,000 clones, roughly 78% of them singletons; the top ten hold 1%. The receptor comes from a woman aged 50 to 65 in good health and CMV-seropositive. Sequencing was done on a sample of PBMCs.

CDR3 in DNA: TGTGCCAGCAGTCCCGGGACAGATACGCAGTATTTT. Amino acids: CASSPGTDTQYF. The chain recombines TRBV11-3 with TRBJ2-3; D gene uncertain. CDR3 length: 12 residues. Trimming pared 6 bases from V and 3 bases from J, leaving 7 bases between. The germline CDR1 and CDR2 sequences are SGHNT and YENEEA.